A single sample gave rise to the 21 T cell receptor beta chains below, sequenced in a study of post-analysis software for immune sequencing data. Notes on the study in general: Compared with controls, patients had more of five or six TRBV segments, including TRBV5-6, TRBV5-1 and TRBV20-1.

TCR beta libraries were prepared from cDNA with unique molecular identifiers. A single record per CDR3 protein comes from TCRdb applying MiXCR to the PCR reads. The sample contains approximately 260,000 distinct CDR3 sequences, 36% of which appear only once. Their specific antigens are unknown. The sequencing sample was made of blood. These receptors all stem from a girl aged 10 to 17 with multiple sclerosis.

CDR3 sequence: CSVVEGGVGEQYF. The CDR3 bases are TGCAGCGTTGTAGAAGGGGGCGTAGGGGAGCAGTACTTC. The J gene is TRBJ2-5, the V gene TRBV29-1, with 7 bases that match TRBD1. With 4 bases clipped from V and 11 bases from J, the junction kept 13 bases outside the gene matches. Germline assignment: CDR1 SQVTM and CDR2 ANQGSEA. The CDR3 consists of 13 residues.

This clonotype appeared a single time. The rearrangement joins TRBV14 to TRBJ1-6, with D uncertain. The CDR3 is 12 amino acids. V lost 3 bases and J lost 9, with 6 bases in between. Germline values: CDR1 SGHDN, CDR2 FVKESK. The CDR3 region has the DNA TGTGCCAGCAGCCACCGGACTTCACCCCTCCACTTT. Its translation: CASSHRTSPLHF.

Points on this clonotype: A much larger clone lies a single base off, so this may be a read error. V is TRBV6-1 and J is TRBJ2-3; TRBD1 matches 8 bases. CDR1 and CDR2 (germline): MNHNS, SASEGT. There are 13 residues in the CDR3. The CDR3 loop is CTTTRDRLDTQYF. CDR3 bases: TGTACCACGACCCGGGACAGGTTAGATACGCAGTATTTT.

This clonotype was seen a handful of times. This chain links TRBV20-1 with TRBJ1-1, with TRBD1 matching 7 bases. The germline V gene encodes CDR1 DFQATT and CDR2 SNEGSKA (reference sequence). There are 13 residues in the CDR3. V shed 3 bases, J shed 5 bases, and the junction held 6 bases outside the gene matches. The CDR3 spells CSASLQGGTEAFF. The DNA of the CDR3 is TGCAGTGCTAGTCTTCAGGGGGGGACTGAAGCTTTCTTT.

J is TRBJ2-5 and V is TRBV7-9, with a weak D call TRBD1 (7 bases). This CDR3 has 13 residues. Trimming took off 7 bases at V and 4 bases at J, with 13 bases between the two ends. Germline V lookup: CDR1 SEHNR, CDR2 FQNEAQ (reference sequence). In DNA, the CDR3 is TGTGCCAGCACTGCGGGACAGTTAGAGACCCAGTACTTC. Amino acids: CASTAGQLETQYF.

The sample holds many counts of this clonotype. DNA of the CDR3: TGTGCCAGCAGCGCCTTAGCGGGGCTAAGCACAGATACGCAGTATTTT. Translated: CASSALAGLSTDTQYF. The chain combines TRBV9 with TRBJ2-3, with 8 bases lining up with TRBD2. Trimming removed 3 bases from V and 0 bases from J; junction bases left unmatched: 6. This CDR3 has 16 residues. The germline CDR1 and CDR2 sequences are SGDLS and YYNGEE.

In this sample, this clonotype turned up many times. The CDR3 DNA sequence: TGTGCCAGCAGTCGGTCCCACCTATTCATTCAGTACTTC. Its protein is CASSRSHLFIQYF. The chain carries TRBV14 and TRBJ2-4, with no clear D. The length of the CDR3 is 13 residues. With 6 bases removed from V and 9 bases from J, the gap between germline ends came to 15 bases. Germline V gene data show CDR1 as SGHDN and CDR2 as FVKESK.

The rearrangement joins TRBV9 to TRBJ2-5; 10 positions agree with TRBD2. The V gene's germline CDR1 is SGDLS and CDR2 YYNGEE. Unmatched junction bases numbered 10, after V lost 3 bases and J lost 5 bases. The CDR3 spans 16 residues. CDR3 sequence: CASSERGLAGVETQYF. CDR3 sequence (DNA): TGTGCCAGCAGCGAGAGGGGGCTAGCGGGAGTGGAGACCCAGTACTTC. Filled out from reference TRBV9 and TRBJ2-5, the complete variable domain reads DSGVTQTPKHLITATGQRVTLRCSPRSGDLSVYWYQQSLDQGLQFLIQYYNGEERAKGNILERFSAQQFPDLHSELNLSSLELGDSALYFCASSERGLAGVETQYFGPGTRLLVL.

This clonotype was seen more than once but under ten times. The V and J genes are TRBV19 and TRBJ2-1; D may be TRBD2 (5 bases). The V gene's germline CDR1 is LNHDA and CDR2 SQIVND (reference sequence). The V and J ends lost 3 bases and 1 base respectively, with 13 bases between them. The CDR3 has 16 residues. DNA for the CDR3: TGTGCCAGTAGTATTGCGGCTAGCAGGTCCTACAATGAGCAGTTCTTC. Translating gives CASSIAASRSYNEQFF.

The chain has TRBV7-6 and TRBJ1-1; 7 bases agree with TRBD1. CDR3 length equals 15 residues. Unmatched junction bases numbered 7, after V lost 5 bases and J lost 1 base. Germline CDR1 reads SGHVS; CDR2 reads FNYEAQ. Written as DNA, the CDR3 is TGTGCCAGCAGCCTCCGACAGGGCTCGAACACTGAAGCTTTCTTT. This sequence encodes CASSLRQGSNTEAFF.

This clonotype was detected ten times or more. The CDR3 protein is CASSVGGSEQYF. CDR3 DNA: TGTGCCAGCAGCGTAGGGGGTAGCGAGCAGTACTTC. This chain links TRBV9 with TRBJ2-7; D remains unclear. The CDR3 extends over 12 amino acids. Trimming cost V 0 bases and J 6 bases, with 7 bases left between them. Per germline, CDR1 SGDLS and CDR2 YYNGEE.

There are a few counts of this clonotype. The chain employs TRBV11-3 and TRBJ2-2; 7 nucleotides line up with TRBD2. Germline CDR1 and CDR2: SGHNT and YENEEA. After removal of 3 bases from V and 0 bases from J, the junction contained 7 bases not matched to a gene. CDR3 length: 17 amino acids. The CDR3 region has the DNA TGTGCCAGCAGCTTTTATACTAGCGCCGCGAACACCGGGGAGCTGTTTTTT. It specifies CASSFYTSAANTGELFF.

In its sample, this clonotype was seen many times. The V gene is TRBV4-1, the J gene TRBJ1-4; a weak D match, TRBD1 (5 bases). Between the trimmed V and J ends, which lost 0 bases and 3 bases, there was a span of 8 bases. The germline V gene encodes CDR1 MGHRA and CDR2 YSYEKL. The CDR3 consists of 15 residues. DNA for the CDR3: TGCGCCAGCAGCCAAGACAGGGCTTCTAATGAAAAACTGTTTTTT. This translates into CASSQDRASNEKLFF.

This clonotype was seen more than once but under ten times. This may stem from a read error, because a much larger clone lies one nucleotide away. The chain links TRBV7-2 to TRBJ2-3, with TRBD2 matching over 13 bases. CDR3 size: 15 residues. J lost 6 bases, V lost 5 bases, and 5 bases had no gene match. Germline V CDR1 and CDR2: SGHTA, FQGNSA. As DNA, the CDR3 is TGTGCCAGCAGCACCACTAGCGGGGGGGGTGATACGCAGTATTTT. It is translated as CASSTTSGGGDTQYF. The variable domain in full, completed from reference TRBV7-2 and TRBJ2-3, reads GAGVSQSPSNKVTEKGKDVELRCDPISGHTALYWYRQSLGQGLEFLIYFQGNSAPDKSGLPSDRFSAERTGGSVSTLTIQRTQQEDSAVYLCASSTTSGGGDTQYFGPGTRLTVL.

The chain employs TRBV30 and TRBJ1-1, with D perhaps TRBD1 (5 bases). This CDR3 region has 14 residues. V was cut by 1 base and J by 0 bases, with 9 bases left in between. Per the germline V gene, CDR1 is GTSNPN and CDR2 is SVGIG (reference sequence). The CDR3 protein is CAWSGGRMNTEAFF. CDR3 in DNA: TGTGCCTGGAGTGGGGGACGGATGAACACTGAAGCTTTCTTT.

The V and J genes are TRBV7-8 and TRBJ2-1; 7 bases align to TRBD1. Germline V lookup: CDR1 SGHVS, CDR2 FQNEAQ. The CDR3 runs to 16 residues. V was clipped by 4 bases and J by 13 bases; unmatched bases: 19. The CDR3 protein is CASSSFAGLETGTQFF. The CDR3 DNA reads TGTGCCAGCAGCTCGTTCGCGGGCCTCGAGACAGGGACCCAGTTCTTC.

V and J are TRBV4-1 and TRBJ2-5, with 7 positions matching TRBD2. V lost 5 bases to trimming and J lost 3 bases; unmatched junction nucleotides: 6. CDR3 size: 14 residues. Germline values: CDR1 MGHRA, CDR2 YSYEKL. CDR3 in DNA: TGCGCCAGCAGCGCCCAGCGGGGCGAAGAGACCCAGTACTTC. Translation gives CASSAQRGEETQYF.

At least ten counts were recorded for this clonotype. The chain combines TRBV9 with TRBJ1-6; possibly TRBD1 for D (6 bases). In germline, CDR1 is SGDLS, CDR2 YYNGEE. The CDR3 contains 15 residues. Trimming cost V 0 bases and J 2 bases, with 6 bases left between them. DNA for the CDR3: TGTGCCAGCAGCGTAGGGACAGCCTATAATTCACCCCTCCACTTT. This translates into CASSVGTAYNSPLHF.

This clonotype came up a few times. J is TRBJ1-5 and V is TRBV7-2; the match to TRBD1 covers 7 bases. J gave up 3 bases and V 5 bases, and 13 bases lay outside the gene matches. The CDR3 has 17 residues. CDR1 and CDR2 from the germline V gene are SGHTA and FQGNSA. Here the CDR3 DNA reads TGTGCCAGCAGCCAAAAGACAGGGTACGGGGCCAATCAGCCCCAGCATTTT. This translates into CASSQKTGYGANQPQHF.

About this clonotype itself: A much larger clonotype is one base distant, so this may be a read error. The J gene is TRBJ1-2, the V gene TRBV12-3 or TRBV12-4; possible D gene TRBD1, 6 bases. This CDR3 is built from 14 residues. With 6 bases removed from V and 6 bases from J, the gap between germline ends came to 17 bases. CDR3 amino acids: CASSCGTSFDGYTF. For the CDR3, the DNA is TGTGCCAGCAGCTGCGGGACATCCTTTGATGGCTACACCTTC.

This clonotype was seen a handful of times. This may stem from a read error, because a much larger clone lies one nucleotide away. The chain has TRBV7-2 and TRBJ2-1, with TRBD2 as a possible D gene (6 bases). The CDR3 has 17 amino acids. Germline CDR1 and CDR2: SGHTA and FQGNSA. The CDR3 loop is CASRLSGGAGSCNEQFF. DNA of the CDR3: TGTGCCAGCAGACTTAGCGGAGGTGCGGGGTCCTGCAATGAGCAGTTCTTC.